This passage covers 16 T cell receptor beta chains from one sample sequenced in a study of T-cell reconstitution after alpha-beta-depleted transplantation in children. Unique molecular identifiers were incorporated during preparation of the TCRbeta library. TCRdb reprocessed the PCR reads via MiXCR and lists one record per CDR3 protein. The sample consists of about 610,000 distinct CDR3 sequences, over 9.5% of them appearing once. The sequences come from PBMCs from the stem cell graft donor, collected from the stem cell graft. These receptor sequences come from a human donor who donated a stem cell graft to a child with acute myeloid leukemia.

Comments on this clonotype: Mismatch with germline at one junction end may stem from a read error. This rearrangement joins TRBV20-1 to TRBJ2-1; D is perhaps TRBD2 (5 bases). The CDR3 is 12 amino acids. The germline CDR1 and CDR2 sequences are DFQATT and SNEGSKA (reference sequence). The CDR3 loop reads CSAPPPGTELVF. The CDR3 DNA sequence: TGCAGTGCTCCACCTCCGGGAACCGAGTTGGTCTTC.

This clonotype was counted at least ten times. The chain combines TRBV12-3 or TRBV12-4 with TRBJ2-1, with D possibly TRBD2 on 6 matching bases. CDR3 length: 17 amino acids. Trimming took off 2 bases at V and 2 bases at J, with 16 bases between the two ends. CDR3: CASSLSSRGGAYNEQFF. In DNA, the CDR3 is TGTGCCAGCAGTTTATCTTCTCGCGGAGGGGCCTACAATGAGCAGTTCTTC.

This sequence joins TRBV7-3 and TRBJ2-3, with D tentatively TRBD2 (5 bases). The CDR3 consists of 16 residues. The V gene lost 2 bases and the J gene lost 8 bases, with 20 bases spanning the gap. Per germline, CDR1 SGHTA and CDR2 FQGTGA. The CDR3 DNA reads TGTGCCAGCAGCTTATCTGTCCTGCGCGAGGGTAGTACGCAGTATTTT. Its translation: CASSLSVLREGSTQYF. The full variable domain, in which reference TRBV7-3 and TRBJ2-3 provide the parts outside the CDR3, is GAGVSQTPSNKVTEKGKYVELRCDPISGHTALYWYRQSLGQGPEFLIYFQGTGAADDSGLPNDRFFAVRPEGSVSTLKIQRTERGDSAVYLCASSLSVLREGSTQYFGPGTRLTVL.

Written as DNA, the CDR3 is TGCGCCAGCAGCCAGACCGGGACCATATACAATGAGCAGTTCTTC. Its translation: CASSQTGTIYNEQFF. The gene calls are TRBV4-1 and TRBJ2-1; either TRBD1 or TRBD2 may fit D (5 bases each). V was pared by 3 bases and J by 4 bases, with 13 bases between. This CDR3 has 15 residues. Germline loops: CDR1 MGHRA, CDR2 YSYEKL.

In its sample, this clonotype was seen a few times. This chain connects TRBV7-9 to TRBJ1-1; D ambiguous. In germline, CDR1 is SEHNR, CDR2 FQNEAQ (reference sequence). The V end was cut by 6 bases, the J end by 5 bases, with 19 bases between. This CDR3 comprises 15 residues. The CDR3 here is CASSPWVGGGTEAFF. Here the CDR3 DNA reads TGTGCCAGCAGTCCCTGGGTGGGAGGAGGGACTGAAGCTTTCTTT.

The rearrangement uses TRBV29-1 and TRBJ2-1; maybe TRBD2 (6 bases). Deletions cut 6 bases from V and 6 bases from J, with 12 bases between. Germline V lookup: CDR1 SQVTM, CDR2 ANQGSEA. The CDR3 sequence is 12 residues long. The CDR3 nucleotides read TGCAGCGTGGCTCGGAGGGCCAATGAGCAGTTCTTC. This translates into CSVARRANEQFF.

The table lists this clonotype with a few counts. CDR3 region: CASSPRRTGTSGGTYEQYF. In nucleotides, the CDR3 is TGTGCCAGCAGCCCCAGAAGAACCGGGACTAGCGGGGGGACCTACGAGCAGTACTTC. The rearrangement links TRBV12-3 or TRBV12-4 to TRBJ2-7, with 15 bases that match TRBD2. The CDR3 spans 19 residues. Unmatched junction bases numbered 14, after V lost 6 bases and J lost 2 bases.

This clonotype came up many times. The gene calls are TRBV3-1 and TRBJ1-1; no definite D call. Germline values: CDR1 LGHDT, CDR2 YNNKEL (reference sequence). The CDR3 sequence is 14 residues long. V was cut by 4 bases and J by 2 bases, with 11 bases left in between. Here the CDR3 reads CASSLLPSNTEAFF. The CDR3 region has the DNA TGTGCCAGCAGCCTACTACCAAGCAACACTGAAGCTTTCTTT. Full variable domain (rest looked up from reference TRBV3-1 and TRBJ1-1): DTAVSQTPKYLVTQMGNDKSIKCEQNLGHDTMYWYKQDSKKFLKIMFSYNNKELIINETVPNRFSPKSPDKAHLNLHINSLELGDSAVYFCASSLLPSNTEAFFGQGTRLTVV.

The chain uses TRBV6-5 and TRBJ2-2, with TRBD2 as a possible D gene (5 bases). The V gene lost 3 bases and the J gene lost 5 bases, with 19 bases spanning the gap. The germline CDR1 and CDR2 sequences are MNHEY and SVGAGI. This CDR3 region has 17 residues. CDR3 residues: CASSYLALSSGTGELFF. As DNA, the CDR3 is TGTGCCAGCAGTTATTTAGCGCTCAGTTCGGGGACCGGGGAGCTGTTTTTT.

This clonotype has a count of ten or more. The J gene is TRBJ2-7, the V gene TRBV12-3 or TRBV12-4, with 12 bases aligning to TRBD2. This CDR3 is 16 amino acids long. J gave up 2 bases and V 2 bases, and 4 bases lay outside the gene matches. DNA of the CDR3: TGTGCCAGCAGTTTATCCCTAGCGGGAGGGCCCTACGAGCAGTACTTC. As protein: CASSLSLAGGPYEQYF.

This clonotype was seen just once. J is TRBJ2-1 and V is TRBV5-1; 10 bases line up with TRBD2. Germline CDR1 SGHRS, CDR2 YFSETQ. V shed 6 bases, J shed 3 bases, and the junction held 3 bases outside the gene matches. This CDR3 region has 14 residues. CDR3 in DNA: TGCGCCAGCAACCTAGCGGGGGACTACAATGAGCAGTTCTTC. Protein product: CASNLAGDYNEQFF.

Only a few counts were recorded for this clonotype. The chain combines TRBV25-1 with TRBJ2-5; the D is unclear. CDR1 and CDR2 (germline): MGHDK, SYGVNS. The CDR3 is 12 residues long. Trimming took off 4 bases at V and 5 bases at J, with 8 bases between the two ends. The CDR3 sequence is CASSGQTETQYF. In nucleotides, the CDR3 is TGTGCCAGCAGTGGGCAGACCGAGACCCAGTACTTC.

CDR3 sequence: CASSYLLPGTGGNYGYTF. CDR3 bases: TGTGCCAGCAGTTACCTTTTGCCGGGAACAGGGGGCAACTATGGCTACACCTTC. The chain carries TRBV6-5 and TRBJ1-2; 9 bases align to TRBD1. The CDR3 is 18 amino acids. Germline CDR1 MNHEY, CDR2 SVGAGI. After removal of 2 bases from V and 2 bases from J, the junction contained 12 bases not matched to a gene.

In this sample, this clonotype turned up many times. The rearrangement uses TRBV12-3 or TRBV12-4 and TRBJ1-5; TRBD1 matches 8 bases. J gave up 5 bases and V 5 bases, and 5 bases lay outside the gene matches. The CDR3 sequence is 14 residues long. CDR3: CASSPDRDDQPQHF. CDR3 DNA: TGTGCCAGCAGTCCGGACAGGGATGATCAGCCCCAGCATTTT.

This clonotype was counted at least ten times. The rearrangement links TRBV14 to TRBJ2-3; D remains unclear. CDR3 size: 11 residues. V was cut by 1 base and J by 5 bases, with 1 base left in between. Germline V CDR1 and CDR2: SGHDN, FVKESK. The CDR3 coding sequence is TGTGCCAGCAGCCAAGTAGATACGCAGTATTTT. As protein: CASSQVDTQYF.

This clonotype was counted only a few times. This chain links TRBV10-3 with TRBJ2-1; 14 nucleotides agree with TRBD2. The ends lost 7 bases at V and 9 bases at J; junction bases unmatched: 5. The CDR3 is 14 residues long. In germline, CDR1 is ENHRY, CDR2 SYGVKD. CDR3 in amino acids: CAITGTSGSTEQFF. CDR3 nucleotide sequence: TGTGCCATCACCGGGACTAGCGGGAGTACTGAGCAGTTCTTC.